Presented here are 20 T cell receptor beta chains from one specimen sequenced in a study of T cell repertoires in cytomegalovirus infection. TCRdb recomputed calls from the reads with MiXCR, one row per CDR3 protein. The table includes 150,000 to 200,000 distinct CDR3 sequences, about 20% detected once. What was sequenced was PBMCs. The receptors originated from a human donor in good health (CMV status not recorded). Some clones in this sample may be carry-over from other donors' samples.

Many counts were recorded for this clonotype. The chain has TRBV7-2 and TRBJ1-2; no firm D call. The CDR3 extends over 13 amino acids. V lost 1 base and J 4 bases, leaving 7 bases between the germline ends. Germline values: CDR1 SGHTA, CDR2 FQGNSA. The CDR3: CASSLDSPYGYTF. In DNA form, the CDR3 reads TGTGCCAGCAGCTTAGATTCGCCCTATGGCTACACCTTC.

The chain is built from TRBV6-2 or TRBV6-3 and TRBJ1-2; 10 positions match TRBD1. Trimming at V came to 2 bases and at J to 4 bases, leaving 4 bases not matched to a gene. Germline V gene lookup returns CDR1 MNHEY and CDR2 SVGEGT. This CDR3 contains 15 residues. In nucleotides, the CDR3 is TGTGCCAGCAGTTACGGGACAGGGGCAACCTATGGCTACACCTTC. Amino acid sequence: CASSYGTGATYGYTF.

As to this clonotype: The germline gene is not matched at one end of the junction; a read error may be the cause. The V and J genes are TRBV7-9 and TRBJ1-2; TRBD1 aligns across 8 bases. The CDR3 extends over 15 amino acids. Germline assignment: CDR1 SEHNR and CDR2 FQNEAQ (reference sequence). The CDR3 region is CASSSTGEINYGYAF. The CDR3 DNA sequence: TGTGCCAGCAGCTCGACAGGGGAGATCAACTATGGCTACGCCTTC. Full variable domain (rest looked up from reference TRBV7-9 and TRBJ1-2): DTGVSQNPRHKITKRGQNVTFRCDPISEHNRLYWYRQTLGQGPEFLTYFQNEAQLEKSRLLSDRFSAERPKGSFSTLEIQRTEQGDSAMYLCASSSTGEINYGYAFGSGTRLTVV.

V and J are TRBV6-2 or TRBV6-3 and TRBJ1-6; D gene unclear. The V gene lost 0 bases and the J gene lost 8 bases, with 8 bases spanning the gap. Germline V CDR1 and CDR2: MNHEY, SVGEGT. The CDR3 consists of 14 residues. CDR3: CASSYSGGHSPLHF. In DNA form, the CDR3 reads TGTGCCAGCAGTTACTCGGGCGGACATTCACCCCTCCACTTT.

This clonotype was counted a few times. This chain connects TRBV7-9 to TRBJ2-7; no clear D gene. This CDR3 is 16 amino acids long. Germline CDR1 is SEHNR and CDR2 is FQNEAQ (reference sequence). V shed 5 bases and J shed 2 bases, with 19 bases lying between them. CDR3 amino acids: CASSPYFRKNPYEQYF. The CDR3 DNA sequence: TGTGCCAGCAGCCCTTATTTCCGAAAAAACCCCTACGAGCAGTACTTC.

This clonotype came up a few times. The V and J genes are TRBV12-5 and TRBJ2-2; 8 nucleotides align to TRBD1. The CDR3 contains 15 residues. Germline values: CDR1 LGHNT, CDR2 FRNRAP. V dropped 5 bases and J dropped 5; count of bases not matched to a gene: 7. For the CDR3, the DNA is TGTGCTAGTGGTCTCGGACAGGGACTTACCGGGGAGCTGTTTTTT. It codes for CASGLGQGLTGELFF.

This clonotype came up many times. CDR3 bases: TGTGCCAGCAGCGCGAGCTCCTACGAGCAGTACTTC. Amino acids: CASSASSYEQYF. The chain uses TRBV7-2 and TRBJ2-7; D gene unclear. The CDR3 consists of 12 residues. Trimming left V 5 bases short and J 0 bases short, with 5 bases between. Looked up from germline, CDR1 is SGHTA and CDR2 is FQGNSA.

Many counts were recorded for this clonotype. The V and J genes are TRBV7-2 and TRBJ1-3; tentatively, D is TRBD1 (5 bases). Trimming left V 5 bases short and J 0 bases short, with 14 bases between. CDR3 length equals 16 residues. From germline, CDR1 is SGHTA and CDR2 FQGNSA. CDR3 loop: CASSQGRQYSGNTIYF. CDR3 bases: TGTGCCAGCAGCCAGGGACGGCAATACTCTGGAAACACCATATATTTT.

This clonotype was seen ten or more times. The chain uses TRBV12-3 or TRBV12-4 and TRBJ2-3, with D possibly TRBD1 on 6 matching bases. The V and J ends lost 5 bases and 0 bases respectively, with 15 bases between them. The CDR3 is 16 amino acids. CDR3 in amino acids: CASSPRTASSTDTQYF. The CDR3 bases are TGTGCCAGCAGTCCCCGGACAGCCTCTAGCACAGATACGCAGTATTTT.

This clonotype came up many times. This chain connects TRBV2 to TRBJ1-1; D is unresolved. The CDR3 loop spans 13 amino acids. Trimming left V 7 bases short and J 1 base short, with 10 bases between. The germline gives CDR1 SNHLY, CDR2 FYNNEI. CDR3 loop: CASTLAENTEAFF. DNA for the CDR3: TGTGCCAGCACACTGGCAGAGAACACTGAAGCTTTCTTT.

This clonotype appeared a few times. The CDR3 DNA reads as TGCGCCAGCAGCTCAACAGGGGGGTTAACGCAGTATTTT. It yields the protein CASSSTGGLTQYF. This chain uses TRBV5-1 with TRBJ2-3; 8 bases are a match to TRBD1. The V gene's germline CDR1 is SGHRS and CDR2 YFSETQ. The CDR3 loop spans 13 amino acids. V was clipped by 3 bases and J by 9 bases; unmatched bases: 6.

This clonotype was counted many times. The chain links TRBV7-2 to TRBJ2-5, with 13 bases aligning to TRBD2. This CDR3 has 18 amino acids. The germline V gene encodes CDR1 SGHTA and CDR2 FQGNSA. V was pared by 1 base and J by 0 bases, with 5 bases of the junction left unmatched. This CDR3 is CASSLGLAGGPYQETQYF. Written as DNA, the CDR3 is TGTGCCAGCAGCTTAGGACTAGCGGGGGGTCCGTACCAAGAGACCCAGTACTTC.

There are a few counts of this clonotype. The genes are TRBV6-6 and TRBJ2-7; TRBD1 agrees at 7 bases. The CDR3 runs to 13 residues. Trimming removed 4 bases from V and 6 bases from J; junction bases left unmatched: 6. The germline V gene encodes CDR1 MNHNY and CDR2 SVGAGI (reference sequence). CDR3 sequence reads: CASSSKTGFEQYF. DNA for the CDR3: TGTGCCAGCAGTTCCAAGACAGGGTTCGAGCAGTACTTC.

This clonotype has just a few counts. The chain links TRBV12-3 or TRBV12-4 to TRBJ2-7; D may match TRBD1 or TRBD2 (5 bases each). The CDR3 is 15 amino acids. The V and J ends lost 3 bases and 2 bases respectively, with 14 bases between them. CDR3 DNA sequence: TGTGCCAGCAGTTTTAGTCCCGGGACGGCCTACGAGCAGTACTTC. Translating gives CASSFSPGTAYEQYF.

On this clonotype itself: The CDR3 ends on some other residue instead of the conserved phenylalanine or tryptophan, so this is likely a read error. V usage is TRBV27 and J usage is TRBJ2-1; weak D call: TRBD2 (7 bases). Deletions cut 3 bases from V and 0 bases from J, with 15 bases between. There are 17 residues in the CDR3. Germline V gene sequence: CDR1 MNHEY, CDR2 SMNVEV (reference sequence). The CDR3 DNA reads TGTGCCAGCAGTTTTTCCGGGGGGCCGAGCTCCTACAATGAGCAGTTCTCC. Its translation is CASSFSGGPSSYNEQFS.

The chain couples TRBV29-1 to TRBJ2-7, with 7 bases lining up with TRBD2. Looked up from germline, CDR1 is SQVTM and CDR2 is ANQGSEA. CDR3 length equals 13 residues. V was pared by 5 bases and J by 2 bases, with 6 bases of the junction left unmatched. Here the CDR3 DNA reads TGCAGCGTTCGACGCGGGAGCGCCTACGAGCAGTACTTC. Residues: CSVRRGSAYEQYF.

V is TRBV2 and J is TRBJ1-6; D not resolved. This CDR3 spans 13 amino acids. Germline CDR1 reads SNHLY; CDR2 reads FYNNEI. Trimming stripped 5 bases from V and 7 bases from J, with 9 bases between. The CDR3 loop is CASSCTENSPLHF. The CDR3 DNA sequence: TGTGCCAGCAGTTGTACCGAAAATTCACCCCTCCACTTT.

This clonotype appeared a few times. CDR3 loop: CASSQAVDRGGYTF. In nucleotides, the CDR3 is TGTGCCAGCAGCCAAGCTGTGGACAGGGGTGGCTACACCTTC. The V call is TRBV3-1, the J call TRBJ1-2, with TRBD1 matching over 9 bases. The CDR3 runs to 14 residues. Trimming removed 1 base from V and 7 bases from J; junction bases left unmatched: 4. In germline, CDR1 is LGHDT, CDR2 YNNKEL (reference sequence).

The chain is built from TRBV19 and TRBJ1-1, with D unresolved. Trimming shortened V by 1 base and J by 7 bases, and 7 bases separated the two germline ends. This CDR3 is 12 amino acids long. Germline assignment: CDR1 LNHDA and CDR2 SQIVND (reference sequence). The CDR3 sequence: CASSIVRGEAFF. The DNA for the CDR3 is TGTGCCAGTAGTATAGTGCGGGGTGAAGCTTTCTTT.

V usage is TRBV5-6 and J usage is TRBJ2-3, with D unclear. Germline-derived CDR1 and CDR2 are SGHDT and YYEEEE. The CDR3 is made up of 12 amino acids. The V end was cut by 0 bases, the J end by 6 bases, with 5 bases between. This CDR3 reads CASSLARDTQYF. CDR3 DNA: TGTGCCAGCAGCTTGGCAAGGGATACGCAGTATTTT.